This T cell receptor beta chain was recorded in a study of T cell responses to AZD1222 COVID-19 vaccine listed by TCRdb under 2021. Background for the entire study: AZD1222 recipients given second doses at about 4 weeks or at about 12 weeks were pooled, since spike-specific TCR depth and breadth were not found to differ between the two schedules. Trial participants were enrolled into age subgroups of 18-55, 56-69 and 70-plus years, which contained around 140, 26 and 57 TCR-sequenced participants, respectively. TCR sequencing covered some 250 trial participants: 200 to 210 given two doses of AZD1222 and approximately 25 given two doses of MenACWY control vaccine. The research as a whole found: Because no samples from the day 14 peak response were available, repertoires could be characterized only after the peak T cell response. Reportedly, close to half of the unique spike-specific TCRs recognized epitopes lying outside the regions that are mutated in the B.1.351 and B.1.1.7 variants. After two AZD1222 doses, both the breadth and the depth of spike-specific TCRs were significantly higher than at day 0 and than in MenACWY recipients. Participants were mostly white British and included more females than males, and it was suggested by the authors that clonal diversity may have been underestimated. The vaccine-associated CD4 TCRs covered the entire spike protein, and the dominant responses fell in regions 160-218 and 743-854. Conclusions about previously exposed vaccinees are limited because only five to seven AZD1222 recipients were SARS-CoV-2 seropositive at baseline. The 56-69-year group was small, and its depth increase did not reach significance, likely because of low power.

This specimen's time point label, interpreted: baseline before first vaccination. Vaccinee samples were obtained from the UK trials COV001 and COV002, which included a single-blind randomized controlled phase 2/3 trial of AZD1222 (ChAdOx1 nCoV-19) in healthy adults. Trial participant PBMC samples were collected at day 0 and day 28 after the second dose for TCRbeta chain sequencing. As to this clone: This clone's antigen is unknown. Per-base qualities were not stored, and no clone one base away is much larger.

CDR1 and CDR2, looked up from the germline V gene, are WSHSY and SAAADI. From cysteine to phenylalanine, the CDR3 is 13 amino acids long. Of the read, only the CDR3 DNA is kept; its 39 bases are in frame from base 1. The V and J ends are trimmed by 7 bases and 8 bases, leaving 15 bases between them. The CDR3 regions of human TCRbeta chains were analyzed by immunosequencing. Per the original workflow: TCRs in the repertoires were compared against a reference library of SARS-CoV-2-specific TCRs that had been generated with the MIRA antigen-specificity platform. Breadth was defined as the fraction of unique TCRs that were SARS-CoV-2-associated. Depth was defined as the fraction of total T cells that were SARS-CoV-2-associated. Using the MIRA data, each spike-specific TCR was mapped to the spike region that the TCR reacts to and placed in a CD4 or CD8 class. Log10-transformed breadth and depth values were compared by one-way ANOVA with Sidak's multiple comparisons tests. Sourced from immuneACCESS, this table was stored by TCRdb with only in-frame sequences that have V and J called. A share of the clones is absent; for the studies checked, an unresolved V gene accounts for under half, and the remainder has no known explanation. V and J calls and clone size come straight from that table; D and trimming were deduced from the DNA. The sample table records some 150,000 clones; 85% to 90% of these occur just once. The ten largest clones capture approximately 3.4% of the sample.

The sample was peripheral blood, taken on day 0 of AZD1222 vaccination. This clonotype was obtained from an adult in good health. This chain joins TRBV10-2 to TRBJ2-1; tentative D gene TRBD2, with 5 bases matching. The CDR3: CASTAAPRDEQFF. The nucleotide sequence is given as TGCGCCAGCACAGCGGCCCCTAGGGATGAGCAGTTCTTC.